This T cell receptor beta chain was sequenced in a study of blood T cells in healthy people across ages. General study points: Observed TCR beta diversity showed a strong correlation with the percentage of naive T cells as measured by flow cytometry. Older age went with lower TCR beta diversity per million T cells, in a roughly linear way.

Per individual sample, total RNA of at least 6 micrograms was extracted. Alongside a J-beta primer mix, a sample-barcoded 5' primer served in a second PCR lasting 7 to 11 cycles. Each cDNA molecule received a tag from a template-switch adaptor that had 12 random nucleotides. A single record per CDR3 protein comes from TCRdb applying MiXCR to the 5' RACE reads. This sample has about 1.8 million distinct CDR3 sequences; approximately 50% occur once, and the top ten carry around 2.1%. This clonotype showed up just once. Its target is unknown. The CDR3 covers 12 residues. V trimming: 0 bases; J trimming: 13 bases; junction bases outside the gene matches: 7. CDR1 is DFQATT and CDR2 is SNEGSKA in the germline V gene (reference sequence).

This clonotype originated in a woman between 35 and 50 years old in good health. The chain links TRBV20-1 to TRBJ2-3, with TRBD2 matching over 7 bases. The sequenced material came from blood. CDR3 amino acids: CSARDTSGVEYF. The CDR3 DNA follows: TGCAGTGCTAGAGATACCAGCGGGGTGGAGTATTTT.